This T cell receptor beta chain was sequenced in a study of shared clonotypes between healthy human individuals. Study details: Sampling drew on donors who were a couple of women and three men aged 18 to 49. Whole-study results and caveats: Large sequencing depth failed to make sorted-subset sequencing complete, rarefaction showed.

The CDR3 sequence is 14 residues long. Per germline, CDR1 SGHTA and CDR2 FQGTGA. Trimming removed 4 bases from V and 4 bases from J, with 13 bases in between. On this clone: The antigen is undetermined.

In the source study's methods: Filtering differed, since immunoSEQ gave only junction sequences and no quality scores. Clones were read by immunoSEQ multiplex PCR, and TCRdb kept only the in-frame ones, dropping some. The D gene and trimming were derived from the DNA, and the V and J assignments and clone size from that table. Of approximately 2.3 million clones detected, 85% to 95% appear once; the ten largest clones hold under 0.45%. The sequence was obtained from a man younger than 35 in good health. Some clones in this sample may be carry-over from other donors' samples. Material for sequencing was naive CD4+ T cells from PBMCs. Subset reported: CD45RA+ positively selected. The chain has TRBV7-3 and TRBJ2-5; D gene uncertain. CDR3: CASSSLARTETQYF. Here the CDR3 DNA reads TGTGCCAGCAGCTCCCTGGCGAGGACAGAGACCCAGTACTTC.